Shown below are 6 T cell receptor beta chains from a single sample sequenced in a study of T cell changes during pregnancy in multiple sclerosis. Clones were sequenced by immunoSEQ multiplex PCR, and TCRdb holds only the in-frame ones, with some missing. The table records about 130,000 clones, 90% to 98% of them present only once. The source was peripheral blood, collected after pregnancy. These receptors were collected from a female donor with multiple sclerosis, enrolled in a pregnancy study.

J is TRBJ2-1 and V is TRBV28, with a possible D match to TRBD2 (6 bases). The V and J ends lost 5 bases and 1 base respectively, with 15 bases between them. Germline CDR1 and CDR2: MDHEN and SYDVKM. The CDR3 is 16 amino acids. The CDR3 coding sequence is TGTGCCAGCAGTAGGACCTCTGGGGGGTCCTACAATGAGCAGTTCTTC. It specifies CASSRTSGGSYNEQFF.

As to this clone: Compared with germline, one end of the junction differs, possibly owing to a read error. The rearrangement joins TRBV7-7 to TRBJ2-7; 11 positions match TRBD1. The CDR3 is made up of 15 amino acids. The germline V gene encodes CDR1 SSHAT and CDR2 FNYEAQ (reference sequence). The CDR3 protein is CASSPARDRGDEQYF. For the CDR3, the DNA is TGTGCTAGCAGCCCTGCGCGGGACAGGGGGGACGAGCAGTACTTC.

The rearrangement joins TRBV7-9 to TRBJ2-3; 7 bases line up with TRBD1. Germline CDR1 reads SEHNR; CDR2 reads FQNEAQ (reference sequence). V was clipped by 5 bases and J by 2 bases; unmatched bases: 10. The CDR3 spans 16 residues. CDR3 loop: CASSLRGMRATDTQYF. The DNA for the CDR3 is TGTGCCAGCAGCCTCAGGGGGATGCGGGCCACAGATACGCAGTATTTT.

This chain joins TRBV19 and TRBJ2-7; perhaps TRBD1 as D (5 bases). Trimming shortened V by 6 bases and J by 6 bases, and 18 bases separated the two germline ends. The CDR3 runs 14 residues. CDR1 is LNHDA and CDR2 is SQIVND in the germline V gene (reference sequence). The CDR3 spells CASRPGSMPSEQYF. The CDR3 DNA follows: TGTGCCAGTAGGCCAGGGTCTATGCCGTCCGAGCAGTACTTC. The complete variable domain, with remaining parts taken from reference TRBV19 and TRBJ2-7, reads DGGITQSPKYLFRKEGQNVTLSCEQNLNHDAMYWYRQDPGQGLRLIYYSQIVNDFQKGDIAEGYSVSREKKESFPLTVTSAQKNPTAFYLCASRPGSMPSEQYFGPGTRLTVT.

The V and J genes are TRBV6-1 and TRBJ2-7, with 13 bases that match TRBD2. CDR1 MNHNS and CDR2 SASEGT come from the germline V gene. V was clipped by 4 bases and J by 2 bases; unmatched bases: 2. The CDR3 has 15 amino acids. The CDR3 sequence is CASSATSGRPYEQYF. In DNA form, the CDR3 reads TGTGCCAGCAGTGCGACTAGCGGGAGGCCCTACGAGCAGTACTTC.

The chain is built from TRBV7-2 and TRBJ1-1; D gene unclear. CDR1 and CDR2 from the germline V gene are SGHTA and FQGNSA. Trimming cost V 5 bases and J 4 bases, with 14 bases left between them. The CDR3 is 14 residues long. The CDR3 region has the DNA TGTGCCAGCAGCATCAAATCGGGGAGCACTGAAGCTTTCTTT. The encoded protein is CASSIKSGSTEAFF.